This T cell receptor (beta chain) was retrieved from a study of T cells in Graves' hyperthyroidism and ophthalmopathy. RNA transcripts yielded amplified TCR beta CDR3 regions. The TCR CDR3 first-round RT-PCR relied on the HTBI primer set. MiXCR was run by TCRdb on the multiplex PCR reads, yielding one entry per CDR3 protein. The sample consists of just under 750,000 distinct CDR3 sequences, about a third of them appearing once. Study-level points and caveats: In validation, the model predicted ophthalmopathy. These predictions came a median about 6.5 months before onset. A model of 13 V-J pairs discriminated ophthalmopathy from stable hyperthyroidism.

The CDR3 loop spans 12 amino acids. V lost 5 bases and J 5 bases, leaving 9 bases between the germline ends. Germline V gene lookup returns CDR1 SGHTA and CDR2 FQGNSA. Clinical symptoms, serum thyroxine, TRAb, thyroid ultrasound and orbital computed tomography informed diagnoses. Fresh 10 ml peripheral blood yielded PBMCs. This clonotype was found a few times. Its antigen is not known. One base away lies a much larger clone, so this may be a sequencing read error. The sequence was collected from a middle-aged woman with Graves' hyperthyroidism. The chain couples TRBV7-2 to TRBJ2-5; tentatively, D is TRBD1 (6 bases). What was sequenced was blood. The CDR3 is CASSAQGETQYF. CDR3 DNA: TGTGCCAGCAGCGCTCAGGGGGAGACCCAGTACTTC.